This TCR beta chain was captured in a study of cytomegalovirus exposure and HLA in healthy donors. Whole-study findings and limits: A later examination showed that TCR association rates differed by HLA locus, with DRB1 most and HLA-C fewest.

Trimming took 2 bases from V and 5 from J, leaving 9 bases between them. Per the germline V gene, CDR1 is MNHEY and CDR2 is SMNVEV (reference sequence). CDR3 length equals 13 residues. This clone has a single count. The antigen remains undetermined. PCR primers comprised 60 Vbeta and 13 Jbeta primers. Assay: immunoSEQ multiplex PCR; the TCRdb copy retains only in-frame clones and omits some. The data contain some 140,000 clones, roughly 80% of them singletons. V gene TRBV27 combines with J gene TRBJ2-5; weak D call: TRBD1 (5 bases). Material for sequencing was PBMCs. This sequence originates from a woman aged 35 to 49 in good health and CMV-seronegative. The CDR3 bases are TGTGCCAGCAGTTTAGGGCCAGGGGAGACCCAGTACTTC. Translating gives CASSLGPGETQYF.